The clone carrying this T cell receptor (beta chain) was seen just once. Antigen unknown. Random hexamers served to reverse transcribe about 0.5 to 1 ug RNA. Across 54 Vbeta and 13 Jbeta, TCR beta CDR3 was amplified with immunoSEQ multiplex PCR. TCRdb re-called the immunoSEQ multiplex PCR reads through MiXCR, storing one row per CDR3 protein. The sample has 150,000 to 200,000 distinct CDR3 sequences; over 90% are singletons. The data derive from a study of CD8 T cells in Susac syndrome. Overall study findings and caveats: Clonal expansion was present among Susac CD8+ cells. This expansion reached its peak in TEMRA cells and in active patients.

The sequencing sample was made of CD8+ T cells from PBMCs. The sequence came from a human donor with Susac syndrome.

As DNA, the CDR3 is TGCAGTGCCGCGGACTGGAGGACTGAAGCTTTCTTT. It translates to CSAADWRTEAFF. The V gene is TRBV20-1, the J gene TRBJ1-1; D remains ambiguous. The CDR3 covers 12 residues. Germline V CDR1 and CDR2: DFQATT, SNEGSKA (reference sequence). Trimming stripped 6 bases from V and 5 bases from J, with 13 bases between.